The 19 T cell receptor beta chains reported below all come from one sample, sequenced in a study of response to subunit inactivated influenza vaccine. TCRdb fed the RT-PCR reads into MiXCR, producing one record per CDR3 protein. The top ten clones hold roughly 2.8% of a sample with some 540,000 distinct CDR3 sequences, approximately 20% of them seen once. This same sample was also taken into another study, of T cells expressing NK-cell markers. That source reports: The authors generated TCR beta cDNA through 5'RACE template switching with UMIs.

The sample was CD4+ T cells sorted from PBMCs, taken roughly 12 days after vaccination. The receptors were gathered from a man in his fifties who received an inactivated influenza vaccine.

The chain combines TRBV6-2 or TRBV6-3 with TRBJ2-7; 11 bases map to TRBD2. Per germline, CDR1 MNHEY and CDR2 SVGEGT. This CDR3 comprises 15 residues. With 0 bases clipped from V and 11 bases from J, the junction kept 9 bases outside the gene matches. In DNA, the CDR3 is TGTGCCAGCAGTTACTCAGGTCTAGCGGGAGGCCGGGAGTACTTC. Translating gives CASSYSGLAGGREYF.

J is TRBJ1-1 and V is TRBV7-9; D is unclear. With 7 bases removed from V and 0 bases from J, the gap between germline ends came to 9 bases. The CDR3 has 13 residues. Germline CDR1 reads SEHNR; CDR2 reads FQNEAQ (reference sequence). CDR3 bases: TGTGCCAGCACCCTACAAATGAACACTGAAGCTTTCTTT. This translates into CASTLQMNTEAFF.

This clonotype showed up just a few times. This chain connects TRBV3-1 to TRBJ2-1; D gene ambiguous. Trimming shortened V by 1 base and J by 6 bases, and 7 bases separated the two germline ends. This CDR3 region has 13 residues. Germline CDR1 and CDR2: LGHDT and YNNKEL (reference sequence). The CDR3 region is CASSQARGNEQFF. In nucleotides, the CDR3 is TGTGCCAGCAGCCAAGCGAGAGGCAATGAGCAGTTCTTC.

CDR3 in amino acids: CASSRTFNSGANVLTF. Here the CDR3 DNA reads TGTGCCAGCAGCCGGACATTCAACTCTGGGGCCAACGTCCTGACTTTC. The chain has TRBV2 and TRBJ2-6; tentatively, D is TRBD1 (5 bases). Trimming removed 6 bases from V and 0 bases from J, with 12 bases in between. Looked up from germline, CDR1 is SNHLY and CDR2 is FYNNEI. This CDR3 spans 16 amino acids.

This clonotype was seen at least ten times. The CDR3 DNA sequence: TGCAGTGCTAGAGATCGACTAGCGGGAGTGGGTGAGCAGTTCTTC. Protein: CSARDRLAGVGEQFF. J is TRBJ2-1 and V is TRBV20-1; TRBD2 aligns across 12 bases. This CDR3 spans 15 amino acids. The V and J ends lost 0 bases and 9 bases, in that order; junction bases with no gene match: 6. The germline V gene encodes CDR1 DFQATT and CDR2 SNEGSKA (reference sequence).

The chain employs TRBV7-2 and TRBJ2-3, with TRBD2 as a possible D gene (5 bases). The CDR3 is made up of 14 amino acids. Germline V gives CDR1 SGHTA, CDR2 FQGNSA. Trimming removed 3 bases at V and 6 bases at J, with 13 bases between. CDR3 coding DNA: TGTGCCAGCAGCTTCGGGATTCCCGGGGATACGCAGTATTTT. This encodes CASSFGIPGDTQYF.

V and J are TRBV2 and TRBJ1-5; D is uncertain. This CDR3 spans 16 amino acids. Germline V gives CDR1 SNHLY, CDR2 FYNNEI. The V gene lost 2 bases and the J gene lost 1 base, with 12 bases spanning the gap. The CDR3 DNA reads as TGTGCCAGCAGTGAATACGGCAGGTTAAGCAATCAGCCCCAGCATTTT. It encodes CASSEYGRLSNQPQHF.

The gene calls are TRBV4-2 and TRBJ2-5; D is possibly TRBD1 (5 bases). In germline, CDR1 is LGHNA, CDR2 YNFKEQ. Trimming cost V 0 bases and J 2 bases, with 10 bases left between them. CDR3 length: 15 amino acids. CDR3 sequence (DNA): TGTGCCAGCAGCCAAGACTCAGGGCGACAAGAGACCCAGTACTTC. This translates into CASSQDSGRQETQYF.

This clonotype was picked up many times. This chain links TRBV4-3 with TRBJ2-3, with D maybe TRBD2 (5 bases). Trimming cost V 3 bases and J 1 base, with 14 bases left between them. Germline V gene sequence: CDR1 LGHNA, CDR2 YSLEER. This CDR3 comprises 16 residues. The CDR3, as DNA: TGCGCCAGCAGCCAGAAACTAGTTCCTGGCACAGATACGCAGTATTTT. This gives the protein CASSQKLVPGTDTQYF.

Only a few counts were recorded for this clonotype. The chain couples TRBV6-4 to TRBJ1-1; weak D call: TRBD1 (5 bases). This CDR3 has 14 residues. V was pared by 7 bases and J by 1 base, with 13 bases between. Germline lookup yields CDR1 MRHNA and CDR2 SNTAGT. CDR3 sequence: CASTQGPGNTEAFF. CDR3 coding DNA: TGTGCCAGCACCCAGGGACCGGGGAACACTGAAGCTTTCTTT.

This clonotype was seen only a few times. The gene calls are TRBV7-9 and TRBJ1-3; a weak D match, TRBD1 (5 bases). This CDR3 is built from 15 residues. Per germline, CDR1 SEHNR and CDR2 FQNEAQ (reference sequence). V lost 1 base and J 0 bases, leaving 7 bases between the germline ends. The DNA for the CDR3 is TGTGCCAGCAGCTTAGGCGGGGGCTCTGGAAACACCATATATTTT. This translates into CASSLGGGSGNTIYF.

This chain joins TRBV11-2 and TRBJ1-1; D not resolved. The V end was cut by 5 bases, the J end by 6 bases, with 13 bases between. The CDR3 is 13 residues long. Germline CDR1 reads SGHAT; CDR2 reads FQNNGV. The CDR3 loop reads CASSRSGPPEAFF. DNA of the CDR3: TGTGCCAGCAGCCGTAGCGGACCTCCTGAAGCTTTCTTT.

This clonotype was observed a few times. This chain joins TRBV11-2 and TRBJ2-7; D remains ambiguous. Trimming stripped 7 bases from V and 2 bases from J, with 15 bases between. Germline V gene lookup returns CDR1 SGHAT and CDR2 FQNNGV. The CDR3 length is 14 residues. The CDR3 DNA reads TGTGCCAGCACACTTCTCTCAGGTCCCTACGAGCAGTACTTC. Its translation: CASTLLSGPYEQYF.

The chain links TRBV5-1 to TRBJ2-7; no reliable D call. CDR1 and CDR2 (germline): SGHRS, YFSETQ. Trimming removed 0 bases from V and 3 bases from J, with 7 bases in between. The CDR3 runs to 13 residues. The CDR3 spells CASSLEVVYEQYF. The DNA for the CDR3 is TGCGCCAGCAGCTTGGAAGTTGTCTACGAGCAGTACTTC.

The chain employs TRBV14 and TRBJ2-3; D unresolved. V lost 4 bases and J 2 bases, leaving 22 bases between the germline ends. The germline V gene encodes CDR1 SGHDN and CDR2 FVKESK. The CDR3 is made up of 18 amino acids. Here the CDR3 reads CASSPKKGLPTLTDTQYF. The DNA of the CDR3 is TGTGCCAGCAGCCCCAAGAAGGGTCTCCCGACTCTCACAGATACGCAGTATTTT. Complete variable domain (other parts from reference TRBV14 and TRBJ2-3): EAGVTQFPSHSVIEKGQTVTLRCDPISGHDNLYWYRRVMGKEIKFLLHFVKESKQDESGMPNNRFLAERTGGTYSTLKVQPAELEDSGVYFCASSPKKGLPTLTDTQYFGPGTRLTVL.

The chain is built from TRBV5-1 and TRBJ1-3; possibly TRBD1 for D (6 bases). Germline values: CDR1 SGHRS, CDR2 YFSETQ. V was cut by 4 bases and J by 0 bases, with 11 bases left in between. The CDR3 runs 15 residues. In DNA, the CDR3 is TGCGCCAGCAGCGCGGGACAACACTCTGGAAACACCATATATTTT. Its translation is CASSAGQHSGNTIYF.

The chain joins TRBV30 to TRBJ2-2; 9 nucleotides align to TRBD1. Germline CDR1 is GTSNPN and CDR2 is SVGIG (reference sequence). Losses at the gene ends were 2 bases for V and 4 bases for J; bases not matched to a gene: 8. CDR3 length equals 16 residues. CDR3 in amino acids: CAWSPRGTGFTGELFF. The CDR3 DNA sequence: TGTGCCTGGAGTCCTCGGGGGACAGGGTTCACCGGGGAGCTGTTTTTT. The entire variable domain, with the rest obtained from reference TRBV30 and TRBJ2-2, is as follows: SQTIHQWPATLVQPVGSPLSLECTVEGTSNPNLYWYRQAAGRGLQLLFYSVGIGQISSEVPQNLSASRPQDRQFILSSKKLLLSDSGFYLCAWSPRGTGFTGELFFGEGSRLTVL.

This rearrangement joins TRBV6-2 or TRBV6-3 to TRBJ2-5; 7 nucleotides align to TRBD1. V trimming: 5 bases; J trimming: 7 bases; junction bases outside the gene matches: 4. The V gene's germline CDR1 is MNHEY and CDR2 SVGEGT. This CDR3 comprises 12 residues. This CDR3 reads CASSRDRGTQYF. The CDR3, as DNA: TGTGCCAGCAGTAGGGACAGAGGGACCCAGTACTTC.

The CDR3 sequence is CASSLHTGRKETQYF. Written as DNA, the CDR3 is TGTGCCAGCAGCCTACATACAGGGAGAAAAGAGACCCAGTACTTC. The V call is TRBV3-1, the J call TRBJ2-5, with D maybe TRBD1 (6 bases). V lost 4 bases and J lost 3, with 15 bases in between. Germline V CDR1 and CDR2: LGHDT, YNNKEL (reference sequence). CDR3 length equals 15 residues.